A single sample is the source of the 18 T cell receptor beta chains below, sequenced in a study of beta chain features in type 1 diabetes. Expressed TCRB transcripts were sequenced because the isolated RNA had all been reverse transcribed beforehand. Using immunoSEQ multiplex PCR, the repertoire was profiled, and TCRdb retains in-frame clones only, with some absent. The table has roughly 400,000 clones, about 14% seen once. Sequencing was performed on naive CD4+ T cells from blood. These receptors were collected from a woman aged 18-29 years in good health.

This clone was observed a handful of times. The gene calls are TRBV20-1 and TRBJ1-2; D may be TRBD1 (6 bases). Germline values: CDR1 DFQATT, CDR2 SNEGSKA (reference sequence). Deletions cut 4 bases from V and 8 bases from J, with 11 bases between. The CDR3 consists of 11 residues. The CDR3 reads CSATPRGGYTF. As DNA, the CDR3 is TGCAGTGCTACCCCAAGGGGGGGCTACACCTTC.

Only a few counts were recorded for this clone. V gene TRBV18 combines with J gene TRBJ2-7; the D gene is possibly TRBD2 (6 bases). Trimming removed 3 bases at V and 1 base at J, with 13 bases between. The CDR3 has 15 amino acids. Germline CDR1 KGHSH, CDR2 LQKENI. The CDR3 nucleotides are TGTGCCAGCTCACCTTCGGGACTTTTATCCTACGAGCAGTACTTC. This gives the protein CASSPSGLLSYEQYF.

This chain joins TRBV7-2 and TRBJ2-2, with 8 nucleotides matching TRBD2. This CDR3 comprises 16 residues. The germline V gene encodes CDR1 SGHTA and CDR2 FQGNSA. After removal of 8 bases from V and 7 bases from J, the junction contained 15 bases not matched to a gene. The CDR3 loop is CASGPKSGSSIGELFF. The CDR3 DNA sequence: TGTGCCAGCGGCCCAAAAAGCGGGAGTTCGATCGGGGAGCTGTTTTTT.

The chain employs TRBV6-4 and TRBJ2-1, with D perhaps TRBD2 (5 bases). Per germline, CDR1 MRHNA and CDR2 SNTAGT. The V gene lost 0 bases and the J gene lost 10 bases, with 7 bases spanning the gap. The CDR3 has 12 amino acids. The CDR3 reads CASSDSKREQFF. CDR3 nucleotides: TGTGCCAGCAGTGACTCGAAGCGGGAGCAGTTCTTC.

The sample holds a few counts of this clone. This chain connects TRBV5-1 to TRBJ2-1, with D maybe TRBD2 (6 bases). Germline CDR1 is SGHRS and CDR2 is YFSETQ. This CDR3 comprises 14 residues. V lost 0 bases and J 4 bases, leaving 8 bases between the germline ends. CDR3: CASSLVGTYNEQFF. The CDR3 region has the DNA TGCGCCAGCAGCTTGGTGGGGACTTACAATGAGCAGTTCTTC.

This chain joins TRBV28 and TRBJ2-6; D may be TRBD1 (6 bases). V was trimmed by 4 bases and J by 0 bases, leaving 13 bases between them. In germline, CDR1 is MDHEN, CDR2 SYDVKM. The CDR3 is 17 residues long. CDR3 region: CASSSPGESSGANVLTF. In DNA form, the CDR3 reads TGTGCCAGCAGTTCCCCAGGGGAGAGCTCTGGGGCCAACGTCCTGACTTTC.

The chain couples TRBV19 to TRBJ2-7; possibly TRBD2 for D (5 bases). Germline V lookup: CDR1 LNHDA, CDR2 SQIVND (reference sequence). This CDR3 spans 14 amino acids. The V end was cut by 3 bases, the J end by 5 bases, with 14 bases between. This CDR3 reads CASSMEPSGNEQYF. The CDR3, as DNA: TGTGCCAGTAGTATGGAACCCTCGGGGAACGAGCAGTACTTC.

This clone has more than one count but fewer than ten. The chain joins TRBV6-5 to TRBJ2-4, with D possibly TRBD1 on 5 matching bases. The germline CDR1 and CDR2 sequences are MNHEY and SVGAGI. This CDR3 region has 14 residues. Trimming removed 0 bases from V and 8 bases from J, with 11 bases in between. The CDR3 DNA sequence: TGTGCCAGCAGTTACTCGACTTGGGGCGACATTCAGTACTTC. Translation gives CASSYSTWGDIQYF.

The gene calls are TRBV28 and TRBJ2-7; D possibly corresponds to TRBD2 (6 bases). CDR1 and CDR2 from the germline V gene are MDHEN and SYDVKM. This CDR3 comprises 13 residues. V was pared by 3 bases and J by 6 bases, with 12 bases between. The CDR3 loop is CASSFFGGSEQYF. CDR3 in DNA: TGTGCCAGCAGTTTCTTCGGGGGTTCCGAGCAGTACTTC.

This clone was counted only a few times. V usage is TRBV4-1 and J usage is TRBJ2-3; 13 bases match TRBD2. In germline, CDR1 is MGHRA, CDR2 YSYEKL. The trim removed 4 bases at V and 4 bases at J, leaving 11 bases unmatched. The CDR3 length is 18 residues. The CDR3, as DNA: TGCGCCAGCAGCCCCACCGGGACTAGCGGGACGGGGGCAGATACGCAGTATTTT. Protein sequence: CASSPTGTSGTGADTQYF.

This clone has only a few counts. The chain is built from TRBV18 and TRBJ1-2, with D perhaps TRBD1 (5 bases). Germline assignment: CDR1 KGHSH and CDR2 LQKENI. The CDR3 has 15 residues. Trimming left V 5 bases short and J 5 bases short, with 18 bases between. CDR3 sequence reads: CASSSQETVGYGYTF. The CDR3 DNA sequence: TGTGCCAGCTCATCGCAAGAGACAGTCGGGTATGGCTACACCTTC.

The rearrangement links TRBV18 to TRBJ2-7; TRBD2 aligns across 7 bases. The length of the CDR3 is 15 residues. Per germline, CDR1 KGHSH and CDR2 LQKENI. V gave up 2 bases and J gave up 4 bases; unmatched junction bases: 8. CDR3 amino acids: CASSPNGRREYEQYF. In DNA, the CDR3 is TGTGCCAGCTCACCAAACGGGAGGCGGGAATACGAGCAGTACTTC. Combining the CDR3 with reference TRBV18 and TRBJ2-7 gives the whole variable domain NAGVMQNPRHLVRRRGQEARLRCSPMKGHSHVYWYRQLPEEGLKFMVYLQKENIIDESGMPKERFSAEFPKEGPSILRIQQVVRGDSAAYFCASSPNGRREYEQYFGPGTRLTVT.

This clone was observed a few times. The CDR3 sequence is CASSGQETQYF. DNA for the CDR3: TGTGCCAGCTCCGGCCAAGAGACCCAGTACTTC. The genes are TRBV18 and TRBJ2-5; no clear D. Trimming removed 6 bases from V and 1 base from J, with 3 bases in between. The CDR3 is 11 residues long. CDR1 is KGHSH and CDR2 is LQKENI in the germline V gene.

This clone was detected only a few times. This sequence joins TRBV9 and TRBJ2-5; 8 bases match TRBD2. The assigned J gene may be wrong: the sequence end matches TRBJ2-7 better. The germline V gene has CDR1 SGDLS and CDR2 YYNGEE. The CDR3 spans 13 residues. CDR3 in DNA: TGTGCCAGCAGCTGGGCGGGAGGACGCGAGCAGTACTTC. Its protein product is CASSWAGGREQYF.

This clone was seen only once. The chain is built from TRBV5-1 and TRBJ2-7, with D hard to call. The CDR3 runs to 14 residues. V was pared by 0 bases and J by 0 bases, with 7 bases between. Germline CDR1 is SGHRS and CDR2 is YFSETQ. DNA of the CDR3: TGCGCCAGCAGCTTGGACAACCTCTCCTACGAGCAGTACTTC. This encodes CASSLDNLSYEQYF.

This clone was seen a handful of times. This sequence joins TRBV27 and TRBJ2-2, with D possibly being TRBD1 (6 bases). V lost 3 bases to trimming and J lost 3 bases, with 11 bases between them. The CDR3 has 15 residues. CDR1 and CDR2 (germline): MNHEY, SMNVEV (reference sequence). The CDR3 bases are TGTGCCAGCAGTTTGACAGGCCAGTACACCGGGGAGCTGTTTTTT. This encodes CASSLTGQYTGELFF.

This clone was counted between two and nine times. The chain uses TRBV18 and TRBJ1-4; TRBD1 might be the D (6 bases). The germline CDR1 and CDR2 sequences are KGHSH and LQKENI. The CDR3 sequence is 13 residues long. Deletions cut 8 bases from V and 7 bases from J, with 14 bases between. CDR3 region: CASQVAGAEKLFF. CDR3 DNA sequence: TGTGCCAGCCAAGTAGCAGGGGCTGAAAAACTGTTTTTT. Filled out from reference TRBV18 and TRBJ1-4, the complete variable domain reads NAGVMQNPRHLVRRRGQEARLRCSPMKGHSHVYWYRQLPEEGLKFMVYLQKENIIDESGMPKERFSAEFPKEGPSILRIQQVVRGDSAAYFCASQVAGAEKLFFGSGTQLSVL.

The V call is TRBV5-6, the J call TRBJ1-1; the D is unclear. CDR1 is SGHDT, CDR2 YYEEEE, per germline. There are 13 residues in the CDR3. With 0 bases removed from V and 1 base from J, the gap between germline ends came to 4 bases. The CDR3 DNA reads TGTGCCAGCAGCTTGGACACGAACACTGAAGCTTTCTTT. Translation gives CASSLDTNTEAFF.